This TCR beta chain was sequenced for a study of OX40 agonist ivuxolimab in advanced cancers. General study points: Among the lowest levels of clonal expansion were found in partial responders at 0.1-3.0 mg/kg.

Germline V gene data show CDR1 as LNHDA and CDR2 as SQIVND (reference sequence). Trimming pared 7 bases from V and 0 bases from J, leaving 16 bases between. CDR3 length equals 17 residues. In regard to this clone: Its specificity is not known.

Profiling relied on immunoSEQ multiplex PCR, and the TCRdb table lists in-frame clones only, not all of them. This table has about 34,000 clones, 80% to 85% appearing once. The TCR was taken from an adult with an advanced solid tumor such as melanoma, head and neck, liver or kidney cancer. The V call is TRBV19, the J call TRBJ2-6, with D possibly matching TRBD2 (5 bases). Source: CD4+ or CD8+ T cells sorted from blood, taken in a trial of the OX40 agonist ivuxolimab. The CDR3 is CASNPAGSSSGANVLTF. The CDR3 DNA reads as TGTGCCAGTAACCCGGCGGGCAGTTCCTCTGGGGCCAACGTCCTGACTTTC. The full variable domain, rest sourced from reference TRBV19 and TRBJ2-6, is DGGITQSPKYLFRKEGQNVTLSCEQNLNHDAMYWYRQDPGQGLRLIYYSQIVNDFQKGDIAEGYSVSREKKESFPLTVTSAQKNPTAFYLCASNPAGSSSGANVLTFGAGSRLTVL.